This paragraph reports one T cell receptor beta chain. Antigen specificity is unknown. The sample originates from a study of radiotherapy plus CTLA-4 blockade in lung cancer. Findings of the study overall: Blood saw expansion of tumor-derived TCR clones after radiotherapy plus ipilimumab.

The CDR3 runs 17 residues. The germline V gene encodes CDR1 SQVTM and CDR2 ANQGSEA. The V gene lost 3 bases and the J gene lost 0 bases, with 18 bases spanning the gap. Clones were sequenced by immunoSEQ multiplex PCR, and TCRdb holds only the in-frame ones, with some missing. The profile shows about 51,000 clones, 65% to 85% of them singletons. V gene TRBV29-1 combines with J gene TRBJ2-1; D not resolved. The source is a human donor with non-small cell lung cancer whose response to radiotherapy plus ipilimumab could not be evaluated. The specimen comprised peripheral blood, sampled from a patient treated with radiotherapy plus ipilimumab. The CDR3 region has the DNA TGCAGCGTTGAGGCTGGTTTGGCGGCTAGCTCCTACAATGAGCAGTTCTTC. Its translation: CSVEAGLAASSYNEQFF.